These T cell receptor beta chains were read from a single sample in a study of beta chain features in type 1 diabetes. Sequencing was performed with immunoSEQ multiplex PCR; in TCRdb, only in-frame clones are kept and a portion is missing. This table holds more than 300,000 clones, roughly 8% found once. Sequenced: central memory CD4+ T cells from blood. The source of these receptors is a woman in her late teens or twenties in good health. Both conserved end residues are part of each CDR3. D genes are given only for firm matches. The listing skips clone size in some rows; elsewhere it reads once, few, many or a size class.

>TRBV28|-|-|TRBJ1-1
TGTGCCAGCAGTTTGGACTCTTTTGGAGGACAAAAGGCTTTCTTT
CASSLDSFGGQKAFF
>TRBV6-1|-|TRBD1|TRBJ2-4
TGTGCCAGCAGCGTACAGGGGAATGACAAAAACATTCAGTACTTC
CASSVQGNDKNIQYF
>TRBV4-2|few|-|TRBJ2-3
TGTGCCAGCAGCCAAACGGTCACTCGCACAGATACGCAGTATTTT
CASSQTVTRTDTQYF
>TRBV27|few|-|TRBJ1-2
TGTGCCAGCAGTTTTAATCCAAACTATGGCTACACCTTC
CASSFNPNYGYTF
>TRBV2|many|TRBD2|TRBJ2-2
TGTGCCAGCAAACCCGCTAGTGGGGAGGGTTACACCGGGGAGCTGTTTTTT
CASKPASGEGYTGELFF
>TRBV6-1|few|-|TRBJ1-5
TGTGCCAGCAGTGAACGGGGAAATCAGCCCCAGCATTTT
CASSERGNQPQHF
>TRBV4-3|few|-|TRBJ1-2
TGCGCCAGCAGCCAAGAGGTTGCAACCGGGTCAGAATATGGCTACACCTTC
CASSQEVATGSEYGYTF
>TRBV9|-|-|TRBJ2-1
TGTGCCAGCAGCGTAGTAATGGGGTTTGGTGAGCAGTTCTTC
CASSVVMGFGEQFF
>TRBV9|many|TRBD1|TRBJ2-6
TGTGCCAGCAGCTCCCGGACAGGGGGTAATGCTGGGGCCAACGTCCTGACTTTC
CASSSRTGGNAGANVLTF
>TRBV9|few|-|TRBJ2-5
TGTGCCAGCAGCGTAGGGGCCCAAGAGACCCAGTACTTC
CASSVGAQETQYF
>TRBV7-9|few|TRBD2|TRBJ2-1
TGTGCCAGCAGCACCGCCCTGTGGGGACTAGCGGGAACAAATGAGCAGTTCTTC
CASSTALWGLAGTNEQFF
>TRBV4-3|many|-|TRBJ2-1
TGCGCCAGCAGCCAAGTGGTCTACAATGAGCAGTTCTTC
CASSQVVYNEQFF
>TRBV19|few|-|TRBJ1-2
TGTGCCAGTAGTACCAGCGTTGGGGAAGCTAACTATGGCTACACCTTC
CASSTSVGEANYGYTF
>TRBV10-3|-|-|TRBJ2-7
TGTGCCACTACCGACAGTCCCTACGAACAGTACTTC
CATTDSPYEQYF
>TRBV5-1|few|-|TRBJ2-5
TGCGCCAGCAGCTTGGCCACGGATCAAGAGACCCAGTACTTC
CASSLATDQETQYF
>TRBV5-4|-|-|TRBJ2-5
TGTGCCAGCAGTCCGACGGGGAACCAAGAGACCCAGTACTTC
CASSPTGNQETQYF
>TRBV7-2|-|-|TRBJ2-1
TGTGCCAGCAGCCCTGGAACTAGTTCCAATGAGCAGTTCTTC
CASSPGTSSNEQFF
>TRBV4-1|-|-|TRBJ2-5
TGTGCCAGCAGCCAAGTAGGACAACAGAAGACCCAGTACTTC
CASSQVGQQKTQYF
>TRBV5-1|few|-|TRBJ1-1
TGCGCCAGCAGCCTGGCGGGGTGGACTGAAGCTTTCTTT
CASSLAGWTEAFF
>TRBV7-8|few|TRBD2|TRBJ2-7
TGTGCCAGCAGCCGATGGACTAGCGGGACGGGGTACGAGCAGTACTTC
CASSRWTSGTGYEQYF
>TRBV7-9|few|-|TRBJ1-1
TGTGCCAGCAGCCCACGACCCGGCCGGGACACTGAAGCTTTCTTT
CASSPRPGRDTEAFF
>TRBV6-5|-|-|TRBJ1-5
TGTGCCAGCAGTTACTCGAGTGTTGGTCAGCCCCAGCATTTT
CASSYSSVGQPQHF
>TRBV27|few|-|TRBJ2-2
TGTGCCAGCAAACTCGGGGGTACGAACACCGGGGAGCTGTTTTTT
CASKLGGTNTGELFF
>TRBV29-1|-|-|TRBJ1-4
TGCAGCGTTGGTGGGGGAGAGGTTGATGAAAAACTGTTTTTT
CSVGGGEVDEKLFF
>TRBV27|many|TRBD1|TRBJ1-3
TGTGCCAGCAGGAGGACAGGGGGAAGTGGAAACACCATATATTTT
CASRRTGGSGNTIYF
>TRBV28|-|-|TRBJ2-1
TGTGCCAGCAGTTTTGTAGCGAAGCTTCATGAGCAGTTCTTC
CASSFVAKLHEQFF
>TRBV18|few|-|TRBJ1-1
TGTGCCAGCTCGTACGGTGGAACCAACACTGAAGCTTTCTTT
CASSYGGTNTEAFF
>TRBV7-3|-|TRBD2|TRBJ2-3
TGTGCCAGCAGCTTAGGGACTAGCGGGGGCACGCAGTATTTT
CASSLGTSGGTQYF
>TRBV2|few|-|TRBJ2-5
TGTGCCAGCAGCGGGCAAGAGACCCAGTACTTC
CASSGQETQYF
>TRBV5-7|-|-|TRBJ1-4
TGTGCCAGTGACGATACGGGGCGCGCCGATGAAAAACTGTTTTTT
CASDDTGRADEKLFF
>TRBV5-1|-|-|TRBJ2-5
TGCGCCAGCAGCCCCGGGACTTCTCAAGAGACCCAGTACTTC
CASSPGTSQETQYF
>TRBV7-9|few|-|TRBJ1-1
TGTGCCAGCAGCTTAGGGTGGGCCACTGAAGCTTTCTTT
CASSLGWATEAFF
>TRBV7-3|few|-|TRBJ2-6
TGTGCCAGCAGCCCAAAGACCCCTGGGGCCAACGTCCTGACTTTC
CASSPKTPGANVLTF
>TRBV5-1|few|-|TRBJ2-1
TGCGCCAGCAGCGTTGGTGCAGGGGGGAATGGTGAGCAGTTCTTC
CASSVGAGGNGEQFF
>TRBV4-2|few|TRBD2|TRBJ2-3
TGTGCCAGCAGCCAATTCGACGATGGACTAGCGGGACAGTATTTT
CASSQFDDGLAGQYF
>TRBV2|-|-|TRBJ1-2
TGTGCCAGCAGTGATGACTCAATCTATGGCTACACCTTC
CASSDDSIYGYTF
>TRBV4-3|many|TRBD1|TRBJ2-2
TGCGCCAGCAGCCAAGTTTTGGGGACAGGCGGGCTGTTTTTT
CASSQVLGTGGLFF
>TRBV2|many|TRBD1|TRBJ2-4
TGTGCCAGCAGTCCCGGGACAGATATAATGTGCTTC
CASSPGTDIMCF
>TRBV29-1|-|-|TRBJ2-1
TGCAGCGTTCAGCCGGGGGATGAGCAGTTCTTC
CSVQPGDEQFF
>TRBV5-4|-|-|TRBJ2-5
TGTGCCAGCAGCCAAGATCGGGTGCAAGAGACCCAGTACTTC
CASSQDRVQETQYF
>TRBV6-5|-|TRBD1|TRBJ2-7
TGTGCCAGCAGTTACTCGCATGACAGGGGAAACGAGCAGTACTTC
CASSYSHDRGNEQYF
>TRBV21-1|many|-|TRBJ2-2
TGTGCCAGCAGCGCCCTAGCTTACACCGGGGAGCTGTTTTTT
CASSALAYTGELFF